Sequencing of this T cell receptor (beta chain) was carried out in a study of blood T cell repertoires in COVID-19. Study-wide background: Acute-phase and convalescent COVID-19 samples originated in the United States, Italy and Spain.

The CDR3 covers 14 residues. The germline CDR1 and CDR2 sequences are SGHTA and FQGNSA. The J segment lost 2 bases and the V segment lost 5 bases, leaving 4 bases of the junction unmatched. Source study methods: Reference gene primer amplification gave estimated nucleated cell counts. The data were produced by immunoSEQ multiplex PCR, yet TCRdb's version contains in-frame clones alone and is incomplete. V, J and clone size were drawn from that table, and D and trimming were deduced from the DNA. The sample yields 200,000 to 300,000 clones, approximately 86% seen once. This TCR came from a man aged 25 to 45 with active or convalescent COVID-19. This chain joins TRBV7-2 and TRBJ2-3, with 7 bases aligning to TRBD1. Sequenced material: peripheral blood. The CDR3: CASSPGQITDTQYF. CDR3 nucleotides: TGTGCCAGCAGCCCGGGACAGATCACAGATACGCAGTATTTT.